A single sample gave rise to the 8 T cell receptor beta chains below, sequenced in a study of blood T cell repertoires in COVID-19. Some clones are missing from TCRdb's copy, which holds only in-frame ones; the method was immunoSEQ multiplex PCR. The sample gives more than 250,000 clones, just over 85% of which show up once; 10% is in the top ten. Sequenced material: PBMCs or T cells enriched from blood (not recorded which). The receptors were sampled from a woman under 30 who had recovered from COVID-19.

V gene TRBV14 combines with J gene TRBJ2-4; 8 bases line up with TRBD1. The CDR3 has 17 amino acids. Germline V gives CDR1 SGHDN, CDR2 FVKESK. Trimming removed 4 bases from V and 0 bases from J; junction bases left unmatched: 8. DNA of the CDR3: TGTGCCAGCAGCCCGGCGCGACAGGGGTTAGCCAAAAACATTCAGTACTTC. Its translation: CASSPARQGLAKNIQYF.

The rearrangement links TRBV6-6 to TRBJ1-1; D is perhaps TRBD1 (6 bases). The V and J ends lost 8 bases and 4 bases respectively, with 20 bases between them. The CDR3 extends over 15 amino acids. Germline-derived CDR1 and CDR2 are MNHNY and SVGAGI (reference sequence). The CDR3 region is CASSYPGGKGTEAFF. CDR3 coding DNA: TGTGCCAGCTCTTACCCGGGGGGCAAAGGCACTGAAGCTTTCTTT.

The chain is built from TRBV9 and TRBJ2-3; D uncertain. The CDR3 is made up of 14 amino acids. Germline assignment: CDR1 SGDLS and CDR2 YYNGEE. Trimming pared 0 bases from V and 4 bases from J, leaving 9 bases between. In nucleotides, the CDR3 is TGTGCCAGCAGCGTAGCTATTCAAGCAGATACGCAGTATTTT. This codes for CASSVAIQADTQYF.

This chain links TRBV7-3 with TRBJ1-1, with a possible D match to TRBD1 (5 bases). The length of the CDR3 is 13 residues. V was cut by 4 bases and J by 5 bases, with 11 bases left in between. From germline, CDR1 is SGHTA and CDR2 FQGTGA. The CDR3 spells CASSSSRDTEAFF. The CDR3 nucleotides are TGTGCCAGCAGCTCGTCCAGGGATACTGAAGCTTTCTTT. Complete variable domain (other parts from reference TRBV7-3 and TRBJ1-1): GAGVSQTPSNKVTEKGKYVELRCDPISGHTALYWYRQSLGQGPEFLIYFQGTGAADDSGLPNDRFFAVRPEGSVSTLKIQRTERGDSAVYLCASSSSRDTEAFFGQGTRLTVV.

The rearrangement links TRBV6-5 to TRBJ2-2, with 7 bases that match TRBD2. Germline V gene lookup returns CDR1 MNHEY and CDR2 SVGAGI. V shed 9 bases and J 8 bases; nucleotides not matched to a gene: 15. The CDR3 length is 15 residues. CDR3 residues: CASAPMAGDRGELFF. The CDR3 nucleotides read TGTGCCAGTGCACCTATGGCGGGAGATCGAGGGGAGCTGTTTTTT.

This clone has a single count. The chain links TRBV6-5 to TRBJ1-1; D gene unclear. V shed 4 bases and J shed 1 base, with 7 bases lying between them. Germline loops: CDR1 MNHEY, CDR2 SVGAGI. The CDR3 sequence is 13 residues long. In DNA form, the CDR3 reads TGTGCCAGCAGTTTGACTGCGAACACTGAAGCTTTCTTT. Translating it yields CASSLTANTEAFF.

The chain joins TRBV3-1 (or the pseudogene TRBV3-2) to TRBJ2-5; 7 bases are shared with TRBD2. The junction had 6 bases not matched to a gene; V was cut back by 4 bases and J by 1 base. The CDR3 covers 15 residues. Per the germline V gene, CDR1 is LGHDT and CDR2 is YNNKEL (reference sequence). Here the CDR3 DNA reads TGTGCCAGCAGCCCCCTGGGGAGGGCCCAAGAGACCCAGTACTTC. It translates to CASSPLGRAQETQYF.

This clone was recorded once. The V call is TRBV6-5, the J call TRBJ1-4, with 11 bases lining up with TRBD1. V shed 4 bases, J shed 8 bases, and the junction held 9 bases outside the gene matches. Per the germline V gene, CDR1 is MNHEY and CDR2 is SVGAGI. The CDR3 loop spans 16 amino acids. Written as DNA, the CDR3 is TGTGCCAGCAGTTCCCCGGGACAGGGGGGTAGGGAAAAACTGTTTTTT. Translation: CASSSPGQGGREKLFF.